What follows are 20 T cell receptor beta chains derived from one specimen sequenced in a study of CD4 T cells in relation to SARS-CoV-2 and coronaviruses. Before the COVID-19 pandemic, during about 2011-2019, CD4+ T cells were taken from unexposed donors. Sequenced by immunoSEQ multiplex PCR; TCRdb stores in-frame clones only, minus some. The profile covers approximately 59,000 clones, with about 89% appearing a single time and more than 1.5% taken by the ten largest. Sequencing was carried out using memory CD4+ T cells from PBMCs. The origin of the receptors is a human donor in good health.

This rearrangement joins TRBV20-1 to TRBJ1-1, with D perhaps matching TRBD1 (5 bases). This CDR3 has 13 residues. Deletions cut 3 bases from V and 5 bases from J, with 13 bases between. Germline-derived CDR1 and CDR2 are DFQATT and SNEGSKA (reference sequence). DNA of the CDR3: TGCAGTGCTAGTCAGGGTACGGGAACTGAAGCTTTCTTT. This sequence encodes CSASQGTGTEAFF.

This chain links TRBV7-9 with TRBJ1-4; maybe TRBD1 (5 bases). The V end lost 5 bases, the J end lost 8 bases, and 15 bases lay between the germline ends. The CDR3 is 14 residues long. CDR1 is SEHNR, CDR2 FQNEAQ, per germline (reference sequence). The CDR3 is CASSEGNAREKLFF. The DNA for the CDR3 is TGTGCCAGCAGCGAGGGGAACGCCAGGGAAAAACTGTTTTTT.

This clone was recorded once. The rearrangement links TRBV20-1 to TRBJ2-7; no clear D. CDR1 and CDR2 (germline): DFQATT, SNEGSKA (reference sequence). The length of the CDR3 is 11 residues. V shed 6 bases and J shed 7 bases, with 13 bases lying between them. In DNA form, the CDR3 reads TGCAGTGCGAAATCCGCCTGGGAGCAGTACTTC. It yields the protein CSAKSAWEQYF.

This chain links TRBV10-3 with TRBJ2-7, with TRBD1 identical over 9 bases. Germline CDR1 and CDR2: ENHRY and SYGVKD. Germline trimming cut 3 bases from V and 4 bases from J; bases unmatched to any gene: 10. CDR3 length: 16 amino acids. The CDR3 sequence is CAISDSAGQGGYEQYF. The CDR3 DNA follows: TGTGCCATCAGTGATTCCGCGGGACAGGGTGGGTACGAGCAGTACTTC.

V usage is TRBV6-1 and J usage is TRBJ1-5, with TRBD1 identical over 7 bases. CDR1 is MNHNS, CDR2 SASEGT, per germline. Losses at the gene ends were 3 bases for V and 0 bases for J; bases not matched to a gene: 5. The CDR3 spans 16 residues. For the CDR3, the DNA is TGTGCCAGCAGTGATTTAACAGGGGATAGCAATCAGCCCCAGCATTTT. Translation gives CASSDLTGDSNQPQHF.

This chain links TRBV6-2 or TRBV6-3 with TRBJ2-3, with D possibly being TRBD2 (7 bases). Germline assignment: CDR1 MNHEY and CDR2 SVGEGT. Trimming stripped 0 bases from V and 4 bases from J, with 14 bases between. The CDR3 runs to 16 residues. The CDR3 nucleotides are TGTGCCAGCAGTTACTCGTGGGGGGGCCGGGCAGATACGCAGTATTTT. Its translation is CASSYSWGGRADTQYF.

V gene TRBV7-3 combines with J gene TRBJ2-2; D remains unclear. Trimming left V 2 bases short and J 0 bases short, with 16 bases between. Looked up from germline, CDR1 is SGHTA and CDR2 is FQGTGA. The CDR3 is 18 residues long. In nucleotides, the CDR3 is TGTGCCAGCAGCTTACGGTCATTAGGAACAGCGAACACCGGGGAGCTGTTTTTT. Protein: CASSLRSLGTANTGELFF.

This clone appeared once. The chain couples TRBV9 to TRBJ1-4; D is unclear. In germline, CDR1 is SGDLS, CDR2 YYNGEE. The CDR3 is 14 residues long. The germline V and J ends were trimmed by 3 bases and 5 bases, with 11 bases remaining between them. The CDR3, as DNA: TGTGCCAGCAGCGACACCTTTTACAATGAAAAACTGTTTTTT. Amino acids: CASSDTFYNEKLFF.

The chain carries TRBV7-9 and TRBJ2-5, with 7 bases fitting TRBD2. Germline lookup yields CDR1 SEHNR and CDR2 FQNEAQ (reference sequence). The CDR3 has 13 amino acids. J gave up 5 bases and V 6 bases, and 6 bases lay outside the gene matches. The CDR3 region is CASRGSGMETQYF. DNA for the CDR3: TGTGCCAGCAGGGGGAGCGGGATGGAGACCCAGTACTTC.

The V call is TRBV4-1, the J call TRBJ2-1; D call uncertain. The CDR3 has 17 residues. CDR1 is MGHRA and CDR2 is YSYEKL in the germline V gene. The V and J ends lost 0 bases and 7 bases respectively, with 19 bases between them. CDR3 amino acids: CASSQDHDTTIGNEQFF. The DNA of the CDR3 is TGCGCCAGCAGCCAAGATCACGACACCACAATAGGGAATGAGCAGTTCTTC.

V is TRBV7-2 and J is TRBJ2-5; 8 positions match TRBD2. The CDR3 loop spans 14 amino acids. After removal of 1 base from V and 10 bases from J, the junction contained 8 bases not matched to a gene. Germline loops: CDR1 SGHTA, CDR2 FQGNSA. CDR3 bases: TGTGCCAGCAGCTTAGATATAGGAAGCGGGGGCCAGTACTTC. Protein: CASSLDIGSGGQYF.

This clone occurred a few times. The chain employs TRBV18 and TRBJ1-5, with a tentative D call TRBD1 (5 bases). The CDR3 sequence is 13 residues long. Trimming shortened V by 6 bases and J by 4 bases, and 10 bases separated the two germline ends. In germline, CDR1 is KGHSH, CDR2 LQKENI. CDR3 DNA sequence: TGTGCCAGCTCCCCGAACAGGAATCAGCCCCAGCATTTT. This translates into CASSPNRNQPQHF. Variable domain in full (rest from reference TRBV18 and TRBJ1-5): NAGVMQNPRHLVRRRGQEARLRCSPMKGHSHVYWYRQLPEEGLKFMVYLQKENIIDESGMPKERFSAEFPKEGPSILRIQQVVRGDSAAYFCASSPNRNQPQHFGDGTRLSIL.

This clone was recorded once. This chain links TRBV28 with TRBJ1-4; D is undetermined. This CDR3 is 14 amino acids long. CDR1 and CDR2 (germline): MDHEN, SYDVKM. V shed 3 bases and J shed 4 bases, with 9 bases lying between them. The CDR3 nucleotides are TGTGCCAGCAGTTTTTGGGCCGATAATGAAAAACTGTTTTTT. Its translation is CASSFWADNEKLFF.

V gene TRBV6-4 combines with J gene TRBJ2-3, with 8 bases aligning to TRBD1. Per germline, CDR1 MRHNA and CDR2 SNTAGT. V was pared by 4 bases and J by 4 bases, with 4 bases of the junction left unmatched. The CDR3 runs to 14 residues. The CDR3 nucleotides are TGTGCCAGCAGTGGACAGGGGAATTCAGATACGCAGTATTTT. Its translation: CASSGQGNSDTQYF.

The gene calls are TRBV7-3 and TRBJ2-1; D not resolved. The CDR3 extends over 13 amino acids. Trimming removed 2 bases at V and 5 bases at J, with 7 bases between. Germline values: CDR1 SGHTA, CDR2 FQGTGA. CDR3 residues: CASSLFSDNEQFF. CDR3 coding DNA: TGTGCCAGCAGCTTATTCTCTGACAATGAGCAGTTCTTC.

This chain links TRBV7-3 with TRBJ1-1; D gene unclear. CDR3 length: 13 amino acids. Per the germline V gene, CDR1 is SGHTA and CDR2 is FQGTGA. Trimming took off 6 bases at V and 8 bases at J, with 16 bases between the two ends. The DNA of the CDR3 is TGTGCCAGCAGTCCGCAAGGCGGCGAAGAAGCTTTCTTT. It encodes CASSPQGGEEAFF.

The chain joins TRBV18 to TRBJ1-3, with a weak D call TRBD1 (6 bases). The CDR3 is 13 amino acids. Deletions cut 3 bases from V and 7 bases from J, with 10 bases between. Germline V lookup: CDR1 KGHSH, CDR2 LQKENI. This CDR3 is CASSPSDSNTIYF. The CDR3 bases are TGTGCCAGCTCACCCTCGGACAGCAACACCATATATTTT.

The gene calls are TRBV5-6 and TRBJ1-3; D call uncertain. The CDR3 totals 14 residues. The V and J ends lost 4 bases and 0 bases respectively, with 8 bases between them. Per germline, CDR1 SGHDT and CDR2 YYEEEE. CDR3 sequence (DNA): TGTGCCAGCAGCCACAGCGCCTCTGGAAACACCATATATTTT. Its protein is CASSHSASGNTIYF.

This chain joins TRBV19 and TRBJ2-3; possible D gene TRBD2, 6 bases. Germline CDR1 LNHDA, CDR2 SQIVND (reference sequence). CDR3 length: 14 amino acids. V shed 6 bases and J shed 3 bases, with 13 bases lying between them. CDR3 in DNA: TGTGCCAGTAGCGTCGCGGGAAGGACAGATACGCAGTATTTT. It is translated as CASSVAGRTDTQYF.

The chain carries TRBV27 and TRBJ1-6; 7 nucleotides agree with TRBD1. The CDR3 covers 13 residues. The V and J ends lost 7 bases and 9 bases, in that order; junction bases with no gene match: 6. Germline V lookup: CDR1 MNHEY, CDR2 SMNVEV (reference sequence). CDR3 sequence (DNA): TGTGCCAGCACTCACGACAGGGTTTCACCCCTCCACTTT. Its translation: CASTHDRVSPLHF.